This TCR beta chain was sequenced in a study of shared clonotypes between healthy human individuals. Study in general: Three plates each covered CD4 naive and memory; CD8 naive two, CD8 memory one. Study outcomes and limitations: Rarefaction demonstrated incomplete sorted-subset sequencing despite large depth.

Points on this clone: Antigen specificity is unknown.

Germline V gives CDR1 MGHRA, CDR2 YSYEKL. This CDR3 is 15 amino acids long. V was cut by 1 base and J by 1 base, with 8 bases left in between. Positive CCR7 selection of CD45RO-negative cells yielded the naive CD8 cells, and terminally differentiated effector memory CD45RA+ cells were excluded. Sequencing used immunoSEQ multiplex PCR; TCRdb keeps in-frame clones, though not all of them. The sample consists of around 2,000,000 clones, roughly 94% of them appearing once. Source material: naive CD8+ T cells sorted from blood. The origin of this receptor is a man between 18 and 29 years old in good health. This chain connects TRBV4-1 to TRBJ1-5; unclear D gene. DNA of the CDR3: TGCGCCAGCAGCCAAGGGGCCTCCAGCAATCAGCCCCAGCATTTT. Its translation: CASSQGASSNQPQHF.